Listed below are T cell receptor beta chains from one sample, sequenced in a study of T cells after yellow fever vaccination. Via MiXCR, TCRdb re-called the 5' RACE reads, giving one row per CDR3 protein. The sample has tens of thousands of distinct CDR3 sequences, 5% to 6.5% seen once. Source: CD4+ T cells sorted from PBMCs, taken around 15 days after the first yellow fever vaccination. The receptors were gathered from a young man who received the YFV17D yellow fever vaccine. Each CDR3 is given with its conserved first and last residue. The D gene is left open where the match is weak. Some rows have no size entry. The others give once, few or many, or a class for an expanded clone.

TRBD2	12	TRBV19	many	TRBJ2-3	CASRLAGDTQYF	TGTGCCAGTAGGCTAGCGGGGGATACGCAGTATTTT
TRBD1	14	TRBV7-2	many	TRBJ1-2	CASSQDRGQTGYTF	TGTGCCAGCAGCCAGGACAGGGGTCAAACTGGCTACACCTTC
NA	13	TRBV4-1	many	TRBJ2-3	CASSLGLADTQYF	TGCGCCAGCAGCTTAGGGTTGGCAGATACGCAGTATTTT
NA	14	TRBV18	many	TRBJ2-3	CASSPTGFTDTQYF	TGTGCCAGCTCACCGACCGGGTTCACGGATACGCAGTATTTT
NA	14	TRBV7-8	many	TRBJ2-3	CASSLGPPGDTQYF	TGTGCCAGCAGCTTAGGGCCGCCTGGGGATACGCAGTATTTT
NA	12	TRBV24-1	many	TRBJ1-2	CATGSEFYGYTF	TGTGCCACCGGCAGCGAATTCTATGGCTACACCTTC
TRBD2	16	TRBV6-5	many	TRBJ2-3	CASSYGGGGAPDTQYF	TGTGCCAGCAGTTATGGTGGCGGGGGGGCGCCAGATACGCAGTATTTT
NA	11	TRBV20-1	many	TRBJ2-3	CSAFGKNTQYF	TGCAGTGCTTTCGGGAAAAATACGCAGTATTTT
TRBD2	16	TRBV12-3/TRBV12-4	many	TRBJ2-1	CASSLEASGGYNEQFF	TGTGCCAGCAGTTTAGAGGCTAGCGGAGGCTACAATGAGCAGTTCTTC
NA	13	TRBV5-5	NA	TRBJ2-7	CASSSTTVYEQYF	TGTGCCAGCAGCTCGACGACGGTTTATGAGCAGTACTTC
TRBD1	16	TRBV18	many	TRBJ2-5	CASSPPDRGLGETQYF	TGTGCCAGCTCACCACCTGACAGGGGATTGGGGGAGACCCAGTACTTC
TRBD2	16	TRBV4-2	many	TRBJ2-3	CASSPIGGGATDTQYF	TGTGCCAGCAGCCCCATCGGCGGGGGGGCAACCGATACGCAGTATTTT
NA	15	TRBV29-1	many	TRBJ1-1	CSVKIGGSVVAEAFF	TGCAGCGTTAAGATTGGGGGATCGGTAGTGGCTGAAGCTTTCTTT
TRBD1	14	TRBV3-1	many	TRBJ1-2	CASSQGTGGEGYTF	TGTGCCAGCAGCCAAGGGACAGGCGGGGAAGGCTACACCTTC
NA	12	TRBV20-1	many	TRBJ1-1	CSAAHGTAEAFF	TGCAGTGCTGCCCATGGGACGGCTGAAGCTTTCTTT
TRBD2	16	TRBV11-2	many	TRBJ2-3	CASSLLSGASTDTQYF	TGTGCCAGCAGCTTACTTAGCGGGGCTAGCACAGATACGCAGTATTTT
NA	18	TRBV9	many	TRBJ1-4	CASSANALRGATNEKLFF	TGTGCCAGCAGCGCCAACGCCCTGCGGGGGGCAACTAATGAAAAACTGTTTTTT
NA	15	TRBV12-3/TRBV12-4	NA	TRBJ1-4	CASGDYGGGLEKLFF	TGTGCCAGCGGCGACTACGGGGGAGGGTTGGAAAAACTGTTTTTT
NA	14	TRBV12-3/TRBV12-4	many	TRBJ2-7	CASSLGQERYEQYF	TGTGCCAGCAGTTTAGGGCAGGAGAGATACGAGCAGTACTTC
NA	14	TRBV5-1	many	TRBJ2-5	CASSLSQVEETQYF	TGCGCCAGCAGCTTGAGCCAGGTCGAGGAGACCCAGTACTTC
TRBD2	16	TRBV9	many	TRBJ2-3	CASSPIFGGGLDTQYF	TGTGCCAGCAGCCCCATCTTCGGCGGGGGGCTGGATACGCAGTATTTT
NA	13	TRBV27	many	TRBJ2-5	CASSLSGWETQYF	TGTGCCAGCAGTTTATCAGGTTGGGAGACCCAGTACTTC
TRBD1	13	TRBV29-1	many	TRBJ1-2	CSVERDSNYGYTF	TGCAGCGTTGAAAGGGACAGTAACTATGGCTACACCTTC
TRBD1	13	TRBV3-1	many	TRBJ1-1	CASRSTQGGEAFF	TGTGCCAGCAGGTCGACCCAGGGGGGGGAAGCTTTCTTT
TRBD2	17	TRBV7-3	many	TRBJ2-2	CASSPPGLAGGTGELFF	TGTGCCAGCAGCCCGCCCGGACTAGCGGGGGGTACCGGGGAGCTGTTTTTT
TRBD1	13	TRBV10-3	many	TRBJ1-5	CAIRGQGNQPQHF	TGTGCCATCAGGGGACAGGGCAATCAGCCCCAGCATTTT
TRBD2	18	TRBV6-5	many	TRBJ2-3	CASSSLGGQRGDADTQYF	TGTGCCAGCAGTTCCCTAGGGGGCCAGCGGGGGGATGCAGATACGCAGTATTTT
NA	15	TRBV12-3/TRBV12-4	many	TRBJ1-1	CASSLPTGIGAEAFF	TGTGCCAGCAGTTTACCGACAGGTATCGGCGCTGAAGCTTTCTTT
NA	16	TRBV7-9	many	TRBJ2-2	CASSFGAGYVTGELFF	TGTGCCAGCAGCTTTGGGGCGGGGTACGTCACCGGGGAGCTGTTTTTT
TRBD1	13	TRBV7-2	many	TRBJ1-6	CASSGDRNSPLHF	TGTGCCAGCAGCGGGGACAGGAATTCACCCCTCCACTTT
TRBD2	13	TRBV7-3	many	TRBJ2-3	CASSSGGADTQYF	TGTGCCAGCAGCTCCGGGGGGGCGGATACGCAGTATTTT
NA	14	TRBV20-1	many	TRBJ2-7	CSARRGASSYEQYF	TGCAGTGCTAGAAGAGGGGCTAGCTCCTACGAGCAGTACTTC
NA	15	TRBV18	many	TRBJ2-1	CASSPGRSSYNEQFF	TGTGCCAGCTCACCAGGAAGAAGCTCCTACAATGAGCAGTTCTTC
TRBD1	18	TRBV12-3/TRBV12-4	many	TRBJ2-7	CASSYRGNQEAAGYEQYF	TGTGCCAGCAGCTACAGGGGCAACCAGGAAGCCGCAGGCTACGAGCAGTACTTC
NA	14	TRBV5-1	many	TRBJ2-7	CASSLGQGSYEQYF	TGCGCCAGCAGCTTGGGGCAGGGTTCCTACGAGCAGTACTTC
NA	18	TRBV20-1	NA	TRBJ2-5	CSASVGGRGQGMLETQYF	TGCAGTGCTAGCGTGGGAGGGCGGGGCCAGGGGATGTTGGAGACCCAGTACTTC
NA	13	TRBV12-3/TRBV12-4	many	TRBJ2-5	CASKLGVRETQYF	TGTGCCAGCAAACTAGGTGTGAGGGAGACCCAGTACTTC
NA	14	TRBV7-2	many	TRBJ2-5	CASSLYRVEETQYF	TGTGCCAGCAGCCTCTACAGGGTTGAAGAGACCCAGTACTTC
NA	16	TRBV5-1	many	TRBJ1-3	CASSLAVFAGEDPIYF	TGCGCCAGCAGCTTGGCCGTTTTCGCAGGGGAGGATCCCATATATTTT
NA	16	TRBV20-1	NA	TRBJ2-1	CCARVGVSSTYNEQFF	TGCTGTGCTAGAGTAGGGGTTTCGTCGACCTACAATGAGCAGTTCTTC
NA	14	TRBV24-1	many	TRBJ1-5	CATSDPDWPGPQHF	TGTGCCACCAGTGATCCCGACTGGCCGGGGCCCCAGCATTTT
TRBD1	13	TRBV20-1	many	TRBJ1-5	CSAKGTDNQPQHF	TGCAGTGCTAAGGGGACAGATAATCAGCCCCAGCATTTT
NA	12	TRBV7-9	many	TRBJ1-2	CASSLPNYGYTF	TGTGCCAGCAGCTTACCTAACTATGGCTACACCTTC
NA	15	TRBV7-2	many	TRBJ2-3	CASSLATRGKNTQYF	TGTGCCAGCAGCTTAGCCACGCGGGGCAAAAATACGCAGTATTTT